Sequencing of this TCR beta chain was carried out in a study of response to subunit inactivated influenza vaccine. Each CDR3 protein gets one entry after TCRdb re-called the RT-PCR reads with MiXCR. This sample carries 500,000 to 550,000 distinct CDR3 sequences, around 25% of them seen once, and the ten largest clones take 2.5% to 3.5%. The CDR3 extends over 13 amino acids. Looked up from germline, CDR1 is MNHNY and CDR2 is SVGAGI (reference sequence). The V end lost 6 bases, the J end lost 4 bases, and 12 bases lay between the germline ends. In addition, the sample was reused for a study of T cells expressing NK-cell markers. Per that paper: 5'RACE template switching with UMIs produced the TCR beta cDNA. Researchers got TCR beta repertoires out of sorted CD3+CD56+NKG2C+, CD3+CD56+NKG2C- and CD3+CD56-NKG2C+ T cells. Seven HCMV-seropositive donors and one seronegative donor made up the eight sequenced donors.

The TCR was taken from a man in his fifties or sixties who received an inactivated influenza vaccine. The material sequenced was CD4+ T cells sorted from PBMCs, taken 12 days after vaccination. V and J are TRBV6-6 and TRBJ1-1, with D uncertain. The CDR3 DNA follows: TGTGCCAGCAGCCGGCAGTCTCTCACTGAAGCTTTCTTT. This sequence encodes CASSRQSLTEAFF.